One and the same sample provided the 2 T cell receptor beta chains below, sequenced in a study of shared clonotypes between healthy human individuals. Some clones are missing from TCRdb's copy, which holds only in-frame ones; the method was immunoSEQ multiplex PCR. This sample carries roughly 1 million clones, under 80% of them seen once, and the ten largest clones take about 1.5%. What was sequenced was memory CD4+ T cells sorted from blood. Subset specified: CD45RA-negative fraction. The receptors were gathered from a young man in good health.

J is TRBJ2-3 and V is TRBV19; TRBD2 aligns across 9 bases. J was trimmed by 3 bases and V by 5 bases; bases with no gene match: 3. The CDR3 has 14 residues. Germline CDR1 and CDR2: LNHDA and SQIVND (reference sequence). The CDR3: CASSGTSRTDTQYF. For the CDR3, the DNA is TGTGCCAGTAGTGGGACTAGCAGGACAGATACGCAGTATTTT.

This clone has just one count. The chain uses TRBV11-2 and TRBJ2-5; possible D gene TRBD2, 5 bases. Germline CDR1 SGHAT, CDR2 FQNNGV. V was trimmed by 5 bases and J by 4 bases, leaving 8 bases between them. This CDR3 contains 12 residues. The CDR3 loop reads CASSTSGETQYF. The CDR3 DNA follows: TGTGCCAGCAGCACCAGCGGAGAGACCCAGTACTTC. Full variable domain (outside the CDR3, taken from reference TRBV11-2 and TRBJ2-5): EAGVAQSPRYKIIEKRQSVAFWCNPISGHATLYWYQQILGQGPKLLIQFQNNGVVDDSQLPKDRFSAERLKGVDSTLKIQPAKLEDSAVYLCASSTSGETQYFGPGTRLLVL.